This T cell receptor (beta chain) was retrieved from a study of identical twins. Study-level points and caveats: Within cord blood, abundant beta clonotypes carried fewer insertions, but memory repertoires showed no such trend.

Points on this clonotype: Its antigen is undetermined.

cDNA carried unique molecular identifiers, and a universal primer site was added by template switching. TCRdb recomputed calls from the 5' RACE reads with MiXCR, one row per CDR3 protein. The sample includes fewer than 450,000 distinct CDR3 sequences, roughly 9% of them seen just once. The donor group consisted entirely of healthy Caucasians. Sequencing was performed on naive T cells sorted from blood. The origin of this receptor is a woman aged 45-65 years in good health.

The CDR3 DNA reads TGCGCCAGCAGCCTTCGGACGGACGAAAAACTGTTTTTT. It yields the protein CASSLRTDEKLFF. This rearrangement joins TRBV4-1 to TRBJ1-4, with no clear D. Germline assignment: CDR1 MGHRA and CDR2 YSYEKL. The CDR3 loop spans 13 amino acids. Trimming cost V 4 bases and J 8 bases, with 11 bases left between them.